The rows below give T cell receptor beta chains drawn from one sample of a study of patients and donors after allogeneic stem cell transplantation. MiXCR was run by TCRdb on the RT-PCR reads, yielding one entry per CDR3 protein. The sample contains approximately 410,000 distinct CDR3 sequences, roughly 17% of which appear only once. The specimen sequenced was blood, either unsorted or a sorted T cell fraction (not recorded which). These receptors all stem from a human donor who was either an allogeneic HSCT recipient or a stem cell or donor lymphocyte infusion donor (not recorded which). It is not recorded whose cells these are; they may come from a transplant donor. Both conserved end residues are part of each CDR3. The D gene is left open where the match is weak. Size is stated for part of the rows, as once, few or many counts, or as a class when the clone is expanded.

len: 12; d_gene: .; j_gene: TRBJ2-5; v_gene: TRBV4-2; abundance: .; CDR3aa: CASSHFGETQYF; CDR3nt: TGTGCCAGCAGCCACTTTGGGGAGACCCAGTACTTC
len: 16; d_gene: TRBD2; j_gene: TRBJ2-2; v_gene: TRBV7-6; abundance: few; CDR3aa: CASSWLAGTNTGELFF; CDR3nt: TGTGCCAGCAGCTGGCTAGCGGGAACGAACACCGGGGAGCTGTTTTTT
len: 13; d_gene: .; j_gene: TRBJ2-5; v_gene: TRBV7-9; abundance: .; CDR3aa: CASSLAGSKTQYF; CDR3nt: TGTGCCAGCAGCTTAGCGGGAAGTAAGACCCAGTACTTC
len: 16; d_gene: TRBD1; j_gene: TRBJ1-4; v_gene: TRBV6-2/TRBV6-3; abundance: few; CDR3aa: CASRDGTGGAGEKLFF; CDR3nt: TGTGCCAGCAGAGACGGAACAGGGGGCGCCGGTGAAAAACTGTTTTTT
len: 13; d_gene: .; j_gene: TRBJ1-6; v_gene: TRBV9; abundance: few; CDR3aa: CASGEETNSPLHF; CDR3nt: TGTGCCAGCGGAGAGGAGACTAATTCACCCCTCCACTTT
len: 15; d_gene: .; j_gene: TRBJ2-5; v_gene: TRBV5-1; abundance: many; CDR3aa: CASSLGPSGQETQYF; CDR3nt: TGCGCCAGCAGCTTGGGTCCCAGCGGCCAAGAGACCCAGTACTTC
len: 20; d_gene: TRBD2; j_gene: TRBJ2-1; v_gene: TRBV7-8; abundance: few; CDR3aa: CASSLVPGTSGSHRSNEQFF; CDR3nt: TGTGCCAGCAGCTTAGTCCCAGGGACTAGCGGCTCCCACCGGAGCAATGAGCAGTTCTTC
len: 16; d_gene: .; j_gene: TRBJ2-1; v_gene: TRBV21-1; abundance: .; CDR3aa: CASSRLVAVPYNEQFF; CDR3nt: TGTGCCAGCAGCAGATTAGTTGCGGTGCCCTACAATGAGCAGTTCTTC
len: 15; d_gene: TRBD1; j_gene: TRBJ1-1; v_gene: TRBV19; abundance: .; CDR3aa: CASSTSGQGYTEAFF; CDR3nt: TGTGCCAGTAGTACCTCGGGACAGGGCTACACTGAAGCTTTCTTT
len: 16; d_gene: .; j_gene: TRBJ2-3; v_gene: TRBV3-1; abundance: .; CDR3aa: CASSQGRTSGGDTQYF; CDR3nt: TGTGCCAGCAGCCAAGGAAGGACTTCGGGTGGGGATACGCAGTATTTT
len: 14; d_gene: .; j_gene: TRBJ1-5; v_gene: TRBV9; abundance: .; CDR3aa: CASSVGGSNQPQHF; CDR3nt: TGTGCCAGCAGCGTTGGGGGATCCAATCAGCCCCAGCATTTT
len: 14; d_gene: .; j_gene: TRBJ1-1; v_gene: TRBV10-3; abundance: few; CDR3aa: CAIGVLGGNTEAFF; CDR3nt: TGTGCCATCGGGGTACTAGGAGGGAACACTGAAGCTTTCTTT
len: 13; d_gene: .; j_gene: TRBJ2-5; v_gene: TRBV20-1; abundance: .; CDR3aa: CSASDRYRETQYF; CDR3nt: TGCAGTGCTAGTGACCGTTACAGGGAGACCCAGTACTTC
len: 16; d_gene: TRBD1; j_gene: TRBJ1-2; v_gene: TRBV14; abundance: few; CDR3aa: CASSPKRTGGDYGYTF; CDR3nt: TGTGCCAGCAGCCCGAAACGGACAGGGGGCGACTATGGCTACACCTTC
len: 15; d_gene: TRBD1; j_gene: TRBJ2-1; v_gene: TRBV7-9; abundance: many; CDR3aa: CASSSPTGTYNEQFF; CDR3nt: TGTGCCAGCAGCTCTCCGACAGGGACCTACAATGAGCAGTTCTTC
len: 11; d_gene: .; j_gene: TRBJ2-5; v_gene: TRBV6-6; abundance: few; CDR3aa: CASLLKETQYF; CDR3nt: TGTGCCAGCCTACTAAAAGAGACCCAGTACTTC
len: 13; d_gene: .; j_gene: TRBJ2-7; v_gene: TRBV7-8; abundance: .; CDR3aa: CASSRTENYEQYF; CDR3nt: TGTGCCAGCAGCCGGACAGAGAACTACGAGCAGTACTTC
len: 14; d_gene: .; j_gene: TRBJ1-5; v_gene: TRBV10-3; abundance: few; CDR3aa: CAISDRQRGQPQHF; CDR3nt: TGTGCCATCAGTGACAGGCAGAGAGGACAGCCCCAGCATTTT
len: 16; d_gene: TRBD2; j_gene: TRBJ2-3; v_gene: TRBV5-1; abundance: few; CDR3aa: CASSLGLAVSTDTQYF; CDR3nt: TGCGCCAGCAGCTTGGGACTAGCGGTTAGCACAGATACGCAGTATTTT
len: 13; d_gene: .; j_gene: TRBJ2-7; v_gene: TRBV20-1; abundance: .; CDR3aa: CSARGQKGLEQYF; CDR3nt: TGCAGTGCTAGAGGCCAGAAGGGTTTAGAGCAGTACTTC
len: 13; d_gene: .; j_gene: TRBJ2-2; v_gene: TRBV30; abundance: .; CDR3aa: CAWSPGSTGELFF; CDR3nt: TGTGCCTGGAGTCCGGGATCCACCGGGGAGCTGTTTTTT
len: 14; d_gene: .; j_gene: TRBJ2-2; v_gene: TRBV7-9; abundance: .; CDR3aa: CASSFRPNTGELFF; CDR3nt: TGTGCCAGCAGCTTCCGACCGAACACCGGGGAGCTGTTTTTT